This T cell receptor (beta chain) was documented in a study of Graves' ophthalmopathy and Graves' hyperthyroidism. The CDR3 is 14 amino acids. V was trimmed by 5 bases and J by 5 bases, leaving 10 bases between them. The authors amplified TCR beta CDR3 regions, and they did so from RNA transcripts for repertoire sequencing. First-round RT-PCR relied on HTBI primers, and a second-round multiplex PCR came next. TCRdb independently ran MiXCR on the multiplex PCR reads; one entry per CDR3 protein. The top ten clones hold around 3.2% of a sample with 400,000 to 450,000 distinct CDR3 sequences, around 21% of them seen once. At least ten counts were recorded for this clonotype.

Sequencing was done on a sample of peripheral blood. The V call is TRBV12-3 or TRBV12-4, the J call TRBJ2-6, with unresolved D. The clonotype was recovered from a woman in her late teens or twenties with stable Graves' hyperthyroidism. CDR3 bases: TGTGCCAGCAGTCCCGGAGCGAGGGCCAACGTCCTGACTTTC. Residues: CASSPGARANVLTF.